The 18 T cell receptor beta chains below all came from one sample that was sequenced in a study of PD-1 blockade in mismatch repair-deficient tumors listed by TCRdb under 2017. The method was the immunoSEQ multiplex PCR assay. TCRdb re-hosts the immuneACCESS table, in-frame sequences only. Its copies lack some clones; in the studies checked, an unresolved V gene accounts for under half of them, and the cause for the rest is not known. This sample has about 9,800 clones in its table, and around 86% of those were observed once. The top ten clones comprise around a fifth of the sample. Their specific antigens are unknown. The time point label here, explained by the study, means: roughly 10-day in vitro stimulation with candidate neoantigen peptide 2. The material was cells cultured in vitro, obtained from a patient treated with pembrolizumab. The receptor set was obtained from an adult with mismatch repair-deficient cancer.

The V gene is TRBV5-1, the J gene TRBJ2-7, with 14 bases that match TRBD2. The CDR3 has 15 residues. In germline, CDR1 is SGHRS, CDR2 YFSETQ. With V trimmed by 5 bases and J by 2 bases, 3 bases remained unmatched. The CDR3 DNA reads TGCGCCAGCAGGACGGGACTAGCGGGGGCCTACGAGCAGTACTTC. Protein: CASRTGLAGAYEQYF.

The chain is built from TRBV6-5 and TRBJ2-2; D ambiguous. CDR1 and CDR2 from the germline V gene are MNHEY and SVGAGI. The CDR3 is made up of 13 amino acids. Trimming removed 4 bases at V and 9 bases at J, with 12 bases between. The CDR3 protein is CASSFLSRRELFF. The CDR3 nucleotides read TGTGCCAGCAGTTTCCTTAGCCGGCGGGAGCTGTTTTTT.

This chain joins TRBV28 and TRBJ1-1, with 7 positions matching TRBD1. Trimming removed 2 bases from V and 0 bases from J; junction bases left unmatched: 9. The V gene's germline CDR1 is MDHEN and CDR2 SYDVKM. The CDR3 is made up of 17 amino acids. The CDR3 is CASSLPDREKVNTEAFF. CDR3 DNA: TGTGCCAGCAGTTTACCTGACAGGGAAAAGGTGAACACTGAAGCTTTCTTT.

The chain carries TRBV7-6 and TRBJ2-2; D is unresolved. CDR1 is SGHVS, CDR2 FNYEAQ, per germline. The CDR3 contains 16 residues. Deletions cut 1 base from V and 3 bases from J, with 12 bases between. CDR3 in amino acids: CASSLEWQAYTGELFF. Here the CDR3 DNA reads TGTGCCAGCAGCTTAGAGTGGCAGGCCTACACCGGGGAGCTGTTTTTT.

This clone was seen just once. The chain joins TRBV30 to TRBJ2-7; 9 bases line up with TRBD2. CDR1 is GTSNPN, CDR2 SVGIG, per germline (reference sequence). Trimming took 8 bases from V and 3 from J; bases not matched to a gene: 14. This CDR3 contains 15 residues. The CDR3 DNA follows: TGTGCCGCTGACACGGGACCTAGCGGGATCTACGAGCAGTACTTC. As protein: CAADTGPSGIYEQYF.

The rearrangement uses TRBV28 and TRBJ2-7, with unresolved D. From germline, CDR1 is MDHEN and CDR2 SYDVKM. Trimming pared 8 bases from V and 5 bases from J, leaving 7 bases between. The CDR3 consists of 10 residues. The CDR3 is CASGVDEQYF. In nucleotides, the CDR3 is TGTGCCAGCGGGGTGGACGAGCAGTACTTC. Using reference TRBV28 and TRBJ2-7 for the parts outside the CDR3, the full variable domain is DVKVTQSSRYLVKRTGEKVFLECVQDMDHENMFWYRQDPGLGLRLIYFSYDVKMKEKGDIPEGYSVSREKKERFSLILESASTNQTSMYLCASGVDEQYFGPGTRLTVT.

The gene calls are TRBV6-1 and TRBJ1-2; TRBD1 matches at 11 bases. The V gene end was trimmed by 6 bases and the J gene end by 1 base; junction bases not matched to a gene: 4. CDR1 MNHNS and CDR2 SASEGT come from the germline V gene. The CDR3 is made up of 15 amino acids. CDR3 loop: CASRPGQGGNYGYTF. The CDR3 nucleotides read TGTGCCAGCAGACCGGGACAGGGGGGTAACTATGGCTACACCTTC.

This CDR3 is CASSQALAAYEQYF. The CDR3 nucleotides read TGTGCCAGCAGCCAAGCACTGGCAGCTTACGAGCAGTACTTC. The genes are TRBV4-2 and TRBJ2-7; D not resolved. This CDR3 comprises 14 residues. Germline values: CDR1 LGHNA, CDR2 YNFKEQ. Trimming cost V 1 base and J 4 bases, with 11 bases left between them.

This chain uses TRBV5-1 with TRBJ2-2, with TRBD1 identical over 8 bases. Trimming removed 3 bases from V and 1 base from J; junction bases left unmatched: 2. Germline loops: CDR1 SGHRS, CDR2 YFSETQ. The CDR3 runs 15 residues. CDR3 DNA sequence: TGCGCCAGCAGCTCCGGGACAGGGAACACCGGGGAGCTGTTTTTT. Translation gives CASSSGTGNTGELFF.

This clone was picked up one time. Here the CDR3 reads CASSSGGHRPSYEQYF. The CDR3 bases are TGCGCCAGCAGCTCCGGGGGGCACAGGCCTTCCTACGAGCAGTACTTC. V usage is TRBV5-1 and J usage is TRBJ2-7; possibly TRBD2 for D (7 bases). V lost 3 bases to trimming and J lost 1 base, with 17 bases between them. Germline lookup yields CDR1 SGHRS and CDR2 YFSETQ. The CDR3 covers 16 residues.

The V and J genes are TRBV28 and TRBJ1-4; 7 bases map to TRBD1. V lost 4 bases, J lost 8 bases, and 13 bases stayed unmatched. This CDR3 is 16 amino acids long. Germline V CDR1 and CDR2: MDHEN, SYDVKM. The CDR3 is CASSSSFTGAREKLFF. CDR3 sequence (DNA): TGTGCCAGCAGTTCCTCTTTTACAGGGGCGAGGGAAAAACTGTTTTTT. The variable domain in full, with the rest retrieved from reference TRBV28 and TRBJ1-4, is DVKVTQSSRYLVKRTGEKVFLECVQDMDHENMFWYRQDPGLGLRLIYFSYDVKMKEKGDIPEGYSVSREKKERFSLILESASTNQTSMYLCASSSSFTGAREKLFFGSGTQLSVL.

J is TRBJ2-7 and V is TRBV11-3; weak D call: TRBD1 (5 bases). V was cut by 7 bases and J by 6 bases, with 16 bases left in between. This CDR3 region has 13 residues. CDR1 is SGHNT and CDR2 is YENEEA in the germline V gene. The CDR3 coding sequence is TGTGCCAGCACCTCCCCCAGGGAATTCGAGCAGTACTTC. Encoded protein: CASTSPREFEQYF. The whole variable domain, filled in from reference TRBV11-3 and TRBJ2-7, reads EAGVVQSPRYKIIEKKQPVAFWCNPISGHNTLYWYLQNLGQGPELLIRYENEEAVDDSQLPKDRFSAERLKGVDSTLKIQPAELGDSAVYLCASTSPREFEQYFGPGTRLTVT.

The chain links TRBV9 to TRBJ1-3, with unresolved D. With 0 bases removed from V and 8 bases from J, the gap between germline ends came to 9 bases. This CDR3 has 13 residues. The germline CDR1 and CDR2 sequences are SGDLS and YYNGEE. The CDR3 DNA sequence: TGTGCCAGCAGCGTAGGTCTGTCAGACACCATATATTTT. This codes for CASSVGLSDTIYF.

This clone is categorized as medium-sized. The rearrangement links TRBV11-3 to TRBJ1-1; no reliable D call. CDR3 length: 13 residues. The germline CDR1 and CDR2 sequences are SGHNT and YENEEA. V was trimmed by 0 bases and J by 3 bases, leaving 5 bases between them. Here the CDR3 reads CASSLDSYTEAFF. CDR3 in DNA: TGTGCCAGCAGCTTAGACAGCTACACTGAAGCTTTCTTT.

The chain combines TRBV28 with TRBJ2-7; D call uncertain. Trimming shortened V by 3 bases and J by 3 bases, and 9 bases separated the two germline ends. The germline V gene has CDR1 MDHEN and CDR2 SYDVKM. CDR3 length equals 13 residues. CDR3 in DNA: TGTGCCAGCAGTTTCCAGGACGGCTACGAGCAGTACTTC. Its protein product is CASSFQDGYEQYF.

The gene calls are TRBV25-1 and TRBJ2-5; 9 bases align to TRBD2. V lost 1 base and J lost 4; bases outside the gene matches: 10. CDR1 MGHDK and CDR2 SYGVNS come from the germline V gene. The CDR3 length is 17 residues. The CDR3 is CASSESVAAGGGETQYF. For the CDR3, the DNA is TGTGCCAGCAGTGAATCGGTAGCCGCGGGAGGGGGAGAGACCCAGTACTTC.

The rearrangement links TRBV6-5 to TRBJ1-3; D is unclear. CDR3 size: 15 residues. V was trimmed by 2 bases and J by 0 bases, leaving 8 bases between them. Per germline, CDR1 MNHEY and CDR2 SVGAGI. The chain's CDR3 is CASSYAGDSGNTIYF. CDR3 nucleotides: TGTGCCAGCAGTTACGCCGGGGACTCTGGAAACACCATATATTTT.

This chain joins TRBV28 and TRBJ1-5, with unresolved D. CDR3 length equals 14 residues. The V and J ends lost 5 bases and 3 bases respectively, with 11 bases between them. Germline CDR1 MDHEN, CDR2 SYDVKM. CDR3 sequence (DNA): TGTGCCAGCAGTCCCCCGTTGGCCAATCAGCCCCAGCATTTT. Encoded protein: CASSPPLANQPQHF. Combining the CDR3 with reference TRBV28 and TRBJ1-5 gives the whole variable domain DVKVTQSSRYLVKRTGEKVFLECVQDMDHENMFWYRQDPGLGLRLIYFSYDVKMKEKGDIPEGYSVSREKKERFSLILESASTNQTSMYLCASSPPLANQPQHFGDGTRLSIL.